This T cell receptor (beta chain) was captured in a study of blood T cell repertoires in COVID-19. Participant-given clinical history determined each cohort assignment. Using immunoSEQ multiplex PCR, the repertoire was profiled, and TCRdb retains in-frame clones only, with some absent. The data show roughly 300,000 clones, roughly 90% seen once. The ends lost 6 bases at V and 4 bases at J; junction bases unmatched: 11. Germline-derived CDR1 and CDR2 are MDHEN and SYDVKM. The CDR3 contains 15 residues. The source material was PBMCs or T cells enriched from blood (not recorded which). This TCR was recovered from a woman between 25 and 40 years old who had recovered from COVID-19. This chain links TRBV28 with TRBJ2-7; 8 bases align to TRBD1. CDR3: CASRIYSGGGYEQYF. In DNA, the CDR3 is TGTGCCAGCAGGATTTATTCAGGGGGCGGGTACGAGCAGTACTTC.